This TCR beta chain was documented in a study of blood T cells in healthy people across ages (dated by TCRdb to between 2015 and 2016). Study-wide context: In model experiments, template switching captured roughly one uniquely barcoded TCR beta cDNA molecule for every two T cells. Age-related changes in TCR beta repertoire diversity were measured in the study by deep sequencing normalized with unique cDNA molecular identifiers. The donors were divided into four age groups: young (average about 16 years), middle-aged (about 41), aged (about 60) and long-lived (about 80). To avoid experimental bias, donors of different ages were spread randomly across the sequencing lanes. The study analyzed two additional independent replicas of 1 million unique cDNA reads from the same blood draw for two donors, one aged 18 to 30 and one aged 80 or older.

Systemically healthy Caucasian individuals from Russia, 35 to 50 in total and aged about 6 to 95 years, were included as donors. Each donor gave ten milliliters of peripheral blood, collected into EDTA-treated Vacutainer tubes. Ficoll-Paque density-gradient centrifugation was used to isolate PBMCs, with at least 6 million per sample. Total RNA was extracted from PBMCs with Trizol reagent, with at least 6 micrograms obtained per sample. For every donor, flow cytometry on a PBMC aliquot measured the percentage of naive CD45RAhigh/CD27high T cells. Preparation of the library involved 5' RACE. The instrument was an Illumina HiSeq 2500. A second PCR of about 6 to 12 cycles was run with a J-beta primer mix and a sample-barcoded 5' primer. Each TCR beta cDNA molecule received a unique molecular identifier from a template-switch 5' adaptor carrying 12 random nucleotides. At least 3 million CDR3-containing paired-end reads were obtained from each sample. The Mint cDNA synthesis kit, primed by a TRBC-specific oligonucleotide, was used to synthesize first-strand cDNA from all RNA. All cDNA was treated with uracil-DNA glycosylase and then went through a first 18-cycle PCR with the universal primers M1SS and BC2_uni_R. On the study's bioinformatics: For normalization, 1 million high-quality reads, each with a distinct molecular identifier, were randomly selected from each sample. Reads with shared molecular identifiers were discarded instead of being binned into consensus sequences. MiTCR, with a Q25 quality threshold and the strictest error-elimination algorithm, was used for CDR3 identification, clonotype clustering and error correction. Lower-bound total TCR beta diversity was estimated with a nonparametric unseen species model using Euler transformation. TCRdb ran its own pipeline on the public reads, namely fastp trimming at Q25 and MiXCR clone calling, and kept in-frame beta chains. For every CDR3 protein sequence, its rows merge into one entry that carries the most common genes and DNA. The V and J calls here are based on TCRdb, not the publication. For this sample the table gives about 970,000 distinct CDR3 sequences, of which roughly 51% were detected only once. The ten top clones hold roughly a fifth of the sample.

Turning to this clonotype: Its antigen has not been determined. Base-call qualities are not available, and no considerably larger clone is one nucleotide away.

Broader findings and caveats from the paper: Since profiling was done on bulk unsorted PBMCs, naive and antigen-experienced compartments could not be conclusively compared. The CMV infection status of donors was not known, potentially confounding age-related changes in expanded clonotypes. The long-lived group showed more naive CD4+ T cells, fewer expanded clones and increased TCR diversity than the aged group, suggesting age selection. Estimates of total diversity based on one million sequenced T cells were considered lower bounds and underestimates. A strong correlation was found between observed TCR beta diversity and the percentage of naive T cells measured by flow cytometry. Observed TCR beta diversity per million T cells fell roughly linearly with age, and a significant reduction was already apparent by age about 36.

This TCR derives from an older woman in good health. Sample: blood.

This receptor carries the CDR3 CASGFNTGELFF. The DNA is TGTGCTAGTGGTTTCAACACCGGGGAGCTGTTTTTT. The chain couples TRBV12-5 to TRBJ2-2; the D gene cannot be resolved reliably. The CDR3 goes from the cysteine to the phenylalanine over 12 residues. CDR3 DNA is the only sequence kept; it has 36 bases, read in frame from the first base. V and J lose 3 bases and 2 bases, and a span of 1 base separates them. The germline V gene yields LGHNT for CDR1 and FRNRAP for CDR2.